The entry below gives a single T cell receptor beta chain sequence along with its context. As yet, its antigen is unknown. Produced via immunoSEQ multiplex PCR; TCRdb's table is partial and in-frame only. The sample records some 2,000,000 clones, about 95% being singletons. These data come from a study of shared clonotypes between healthy human individuals. Naive-designated CD8 cells lacked CD45RO, were positively enriched for CCR7, and omitted terminally differentiated effector memory CD45RA+ cells. Healthy and HIV-negative, the adult donors had no recent acute infections or vaccinations. Germline lookup yields CDR1 SGDLS and CDR2 YYNGEE. V gave up 3 bases and J gave up 7 bases, with 10 bases separating them. This CDR3 contains 12 residues. Findings of the study overall: Of the naive CD4 clonotypes, roughly 5% were shared across several donors.

This rearrangement joins TRBV9 to TRBJ1-2, with D tentatively TRBD1 (6 bases). Source material: naive CD8+ T cells sorted from blood. This TCR came from a man aged 18 to 35 in good health. The CDR3 protein is CASSEGGAGYTF. For the CDR3, the DNA is TGTGCCAGCAGCGAGGGGGGGGCTGGCTACACCTTC.